This TCR beta chain emerged from a study of T cell responses to AZD1222 COVID-19 vaccine. Notes on this clone: Its specificity is unknown.

TCRdb keeps only in-frame clones here, not all; method: immunoSEQ multiplex PCR. The data contain fewer than 90,000 clones, approximately 86% of them singletons. Germline loops: CDR1 SNHLY, CDR2 FYNNEI. Trimming at V came to 7 bases and at J to 4 bases, leaving 3 bases not matched to a gene. This CDR3 is 13 amino acids long. Findings and limits, study-wide: White British ancestry dominated among donors, who included more females, and clonal diversity was possibly underestimated. Two AZD1222 doses significantly raised spike-specific TCR breadth and depth over controls. Baseline testing showed seropositivity in only a handful of AZD1222 recipients.

The sequencing here drew on peripheral blood, taken 28 days after the second AZD1222 dose. The TCR originated in an adult who received the AZD1222 COVID-19 vaccine. The chain is built from TRBV2 and TRBJ2-7, with 11 bases aligning to TRBD1. The CDR3 DNA follows: TGTGCCAGCACCGGACAGGGGGCGTACGAGCAGTACTTC. Protein sequence: CASTGQGAYEQYF.